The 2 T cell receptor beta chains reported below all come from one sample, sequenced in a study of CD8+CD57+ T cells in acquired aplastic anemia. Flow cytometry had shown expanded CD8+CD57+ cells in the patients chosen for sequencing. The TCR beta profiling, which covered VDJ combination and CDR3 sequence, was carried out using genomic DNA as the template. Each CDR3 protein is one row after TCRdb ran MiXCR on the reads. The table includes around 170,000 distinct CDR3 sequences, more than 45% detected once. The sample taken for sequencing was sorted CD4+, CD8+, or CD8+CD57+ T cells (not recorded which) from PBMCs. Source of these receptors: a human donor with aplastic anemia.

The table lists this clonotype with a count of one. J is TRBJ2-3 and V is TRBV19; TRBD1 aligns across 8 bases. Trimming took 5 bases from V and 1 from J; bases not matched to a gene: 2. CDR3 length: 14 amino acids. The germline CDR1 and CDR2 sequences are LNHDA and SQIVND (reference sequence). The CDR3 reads CASSQGAGTDTQYF. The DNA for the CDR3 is TGTGCCAGTAGTCAGGGGGCTGGCACAGATACGCAGTATTTT.

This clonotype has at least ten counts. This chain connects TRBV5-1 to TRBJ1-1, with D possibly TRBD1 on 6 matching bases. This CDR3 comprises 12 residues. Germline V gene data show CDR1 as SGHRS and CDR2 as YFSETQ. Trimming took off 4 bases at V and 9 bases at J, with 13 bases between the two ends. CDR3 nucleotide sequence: TGCGCCAGCAGCGAGATCAGGGGACAAGCTTTCTTT. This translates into CASSEIRGQAFF.